The 4 T cell receptor beta chains in this list originate from one sample, sequenced in a study of blood T cell repertoires in COVID-19. Profiling relied on immunoSEQ multiplex PCR, and the TCRdb table lists in-frame clones only, not all of them. The data show 400,000 to 550,000 clones, roughly 85% seen once. The sample was PBMCs or T cells enriched from blood (not recorded which). The receptors here all came from a woman aged 18 to 35 with acute COVID-19.

The chain is built from TRBV4-1 and TRBJ2-1, with 10 bases identical to TRBD2. The CDR3 covers 20 residues. J gave up 4 bases and V 3 bases, and 18 bases lay outside the gene matches. CDR1 and CDR2 (germline): MGHRA, YSYEKL. Here the CDR3 DNA reads TGCGCCAGCAGCCATTTAAGGCCGGCTAGCGGGGGTCGGGTTTACAATGAGCAGTTCTTC. The encoded protein is CASSHLRPASGGRVYNEQFF.

The chain is built from TRBV7-6 and TRBJ2-7; D perhaps matches TRBD2 (6 bases). The CDR3 contains 17 residues. In germline, CDR1 is SGHVS, CDR2 FNYEAQ. Trimming removed 0 bases from V and 4 bases from J, with 19 bases in between. CDR3 residues: CASSLAPGSGQNYEQYF. The CDR3 DNA is TGTGCCAGCAGCTTAGCGCCAGGGAGCGGGCAGAATTACGAGCAGTACTTC.

The J gene is TRBJ1-6, the V gene TRBV4-1, with 7 bases that match TRBD1. V trimming: 6 bases; J trimming: 7 bases; junction bases outside the gene matches: 6. The CDR3 totals 14 residues. The germline gives CDR1 MGHRA, CDR2 YSYEKL. CDR3 nucleotides: TGCGCCAGCAGAGTAGGGACAGACAATTCACCCCTCCACTTT. It codes for CASRVGTDNSPLHF.

This clone was found once. The J gene is TRBJ1-5, the V gene TRBV27; possibly TRBD1 for D (6 bases). Trimming removed 3 bases from V and 6 bases from J, with 12 bases in between. CDR3 length equals 14 residues. Germline V gene sequence: CDR1 MNHEY, CDR2 SMNVEV (reference sequence). This CDR3 is CASSLTGIVQPQHF. The CDR3 DNA is TGTGCCAGCAGTTTGACAGGTATCGTTCAGCCCCAGCATTTT.